The text below deals with one T cell receptor (beta chain). What it recognizes is unknown. This table comes from immunoSEQ multiplex PCR, and its TCRdb copy is limited to in-frame clones, with some not included. The data show about 97,000 clones, 91% seen once. This entry is derived from a study of graft-versus-host responses after intestinal transplantation. Study at large: As for transplant type, recipients had multivisceral, liver-intestinal, or isolated intestinal grafts.

V gave up 1 base and J gave up 8 bases, with 8 bases separating them. CDR3 length: 13 residues. Germline V lookup: CDR1 LGHNA, CDR2 YSLEER. The source of this sequence is a human donor who was the organ donor for an intestinal transplant. This chain joins TRBV4-3 and TRBJ2-2; D may be TRBD1 (5 bases). The sample was unstimulated CD4+ T cells sorted from spleen or lymph node cells, taken before transplant. CDR3 amino acids: CASSQVSGGELFF. The DNA of the CDR3 is TGCGCCAGCAGCCAAGTGTCAGGGGGGGAGCTGTTTTTT.